These T cell receptor beta chains were read from a single sample in a study of cytomegalovirus exposure and HLA in healthy donors. Data came from immunoSEQ multiplex PCR; TCRdb stores just in-frame clones and leaves some out. The sample records around 96,000 clones, 50% to 80% being singletons. Material: PBMCs. Receptor source: a man between 60 and 75 years old in good health and CMV-seronegative. The CDR3 runs from the conserved cysteine through the conserved F or W. The order of the fields is V gene, J gene, D gene, clone size, CDR3 DNA, CDR3 protein. D genes are given only for firm matches. Expanded clones are given a class, and other clones once, few, many or no size at all.

V gene: TRBV7-9; J gene: TRBJ2-7; D gene: NA; clone size: NA; CDR3 DNA: TGTGCCAGCAGCGCCCCTTCTACTTCCTACGAGCAGTACTTC; CDR3 protein: CASSAPSTSYEQYF
V gene: TRBV20-1; J gene: TRBJ2-1; D gene: NA; clone size: once; CDR3 DNA: TGCAGTGCCCATAGATTGGAGGAGCAGTTCTTC; CDR3 protein: CSAHRLEEQFF
V gene: TRBV4-1; J gene: TRBJ1-6; D gene: TRBD1; clone size: NA; CDR3 DNA: TGCGCCAGCAGCCCGATACCCGGACAGGTCCACAGCTCCTATAATTCACCCCTCCACTTT; CDR3 protein: CASSPIPGQVHSSYNSPLHF
V gene: TRBV7-3; J gene: TRBJ2-3; D gene: NA; clone size: few; CDR3 DNA: TGTGCCAGCAGGTTTGGACTGGAATCGGATACGCAGTATTTT; CDR3 protein: CASRFGLESDTQYF
V gene: TRBV27; J gene: TRBJ1-2; D gene: TRBD1; clone size: once; CDR3 DNA: TGTGCCAGCAGCGGCATCCCGGGGACAGCCAACTATGGCTACACCTTC; CDR3 protein: CASSGIPGTANYGYTF
V gene: TRBV19; J gene: TRBJ1-5; D gene: NA; clone size: few; CDR3 DNA: TGTGCCAGTAGTGCAGGGAATCAGCCCCAGCATTTT; CDR3 protein: CASSAGNQPQHF
V gene: TRBV29-1; J gene: TRBJ2-5; D gene: TRBD2; clone size: few; CDR3 DNA: TGCAGTGGGGGGGGGTTTACACAAGAGACCCAGTACTTC; CDR3 protein: CSGGGFTQETQYF
V gene: TRBV2; J gene: TRBJ1-1; D gene: NA; clone size: NA; CDR3 DNA: TGTGCCAGCAGTGTGATCCGGGGGGGTAGGGTTGCTTTCTTT; CDR3 protein: CASSVIRGGRVAFF
V gene: TRBV6-1; J gene: TRBJ1-1; D gene: TRBD1; clone size: NA; CDR3 DNA: TGTGCCAGTCCTCGGGGGACAGCCCTGAACACTGAAGCTTTCTTT; CDR3 protein: CASPRGTALNTEAFF
V gene: TRBV5-1; J gene: TRBJ2-1; D gene: TRBD1; clone size: few; CDR3 DNA: TGCGCCAGCAGCCAGCGGACAGGGGGGCCCTACAATGAGCAGTTCTTC; CDR3 protein: CASSQRTGGPYNEQFF
V gene: TRBV5-4; J gene: TRBJ2-5; D gene: TRBD1; clone size: NA; CDR3 DNA: TGTGCCAGCAGCCCCAGGACAGGGCCCCAAGAGACCCAGTACTTC; CDR3 protein: CASSPRTGPQETQYF
V gene: TRBV7-9; J gene: TRBJ1-5; D gene: NA; clone size: NA; CDR3 DNA: TGTGCCAGCAGCCCGGGCCAAGGACAGCCAAGCAATCAGCCCCAGCATTTT; CDR3 protein: CASSPGQGQPSNQPQHF
V gene: TRBV7-9; J gene: TRBJ1-1; D gene: NA; clone size: NA; CDR3 DNA: TGTGCCAGCATCACCGCCCCAGGGAACACTGAAGCTTTCTTT; CDR3 protein: CASITAPGNTEAFF
V gene: TRBV21-1; J gene: TRBJ2-1; D gene: NA; clone size: NA; CDR3 DNA: TGTGCCAGCAGCAAAGACGGGCTAGCGGGGGGGTGGAATGAGCAGTTCTTC; CDR3 protein: CASSKDGLAGGWNEQFF
V gene: TRBV28; J gene: TRBJ2-7; D gene: TRBD1; clone size: NA; CDR3 DNA: TGTGCCAGCAATACACCGGGACAGGCTACCTACGAGCAGTACTTC; CDR3 protein: CASNTPGQATYEQYF
V gene: TRBV28; J gene: TRBJ1-2; D gene: TRBD1; clone size: NA; CDR3 DNA: TGTGCCAGCAGTGGACTGGGACAGTTTTTCGTTGGCTACACCTTC; CDR3 protein: CASSGLGQFFVGYTF
V gene: TRBV10-2; J gene: TRBJ1-5; D gene: TRBD1; clone size: NA; CDR3 DNA: TGCGCCAGCAGGACAGGGGGCACCAGCAATCAGCCCCAGCATTTT; CDR3 protein: CASRTGGTSNQPQHF
V gene: TRBV14; J gene: TRBJ2-4; D gene: NA; clone size: NA; CDR3 DNA: TGTGCCAGCAGCCAAGCTAAGGTGGGAGTCAAAAACATTCAGTACTTC; CDR3 protein: CASSQAKVGVKNIQYF
V gene: TRBV5-1; J gene: TRBJ2-3; D gene: NA; clone size: NA; CDR3 DNA: TGCGCCAGCAGCTTGTCAGGAGATACGCAGTATTTT; CDR3 protein: CASSLSGDTQYF
V gene: TRBV30; J gene: TRBJ2-2; D gene: TRBD1; clone size: NA; CDR3 DNA: TGTGCCTGTGACAGGGGGGACACCGGGGAGCTGTTTTTT; CDR3 protein: CACDRGDTGELFF
V gene: TRBV11-3; J gene: TRBJ1-2; D gene: NA; clone size: once; CDR3 DNA: TGTGCCAGCAGCTTAGATTTTAAGGGAGCCTATGGCTACACCTTC; CDR3 protein: CASSLDFKGAYGYTF
V gene: TRBV7-7; J gene: TRBJ2-5; D gene: TRBD2; clone size: NA; CDR3 DNA: TGTGCCAGCAGCCGGACTAGCGGGAGCCAAGAGACCCAGTACTTC; CDR3 protein: CASSRTSGSQETQYF
V gene: TRBV6-1; J gene: TRBJ1-2; D gene: TRBD1; clone size: few; CDR3 DNA: TGTGCCAGCAGTGAGGTGAGGGGGCTCTCTGGCTACACCTTC; CDR3 protein: CASSEVRGLSGYTF
V gene: TRBV2; J gene: TRBJ2-3; D gene: TRBD2; clone size: NA; CDR3 DNA: TGTGCCAGCGGGGGACTAGCGGGAGGGACAGATACGCAGTATTTT; CDR3 protein: CASGGLAGGTDTQYF
V gene: TRBV11-3; J gene: TRBJ1-1; D gene: NA; clone size: few; CDR3 DNA: TGTGCCAGCAGCTTAGGTGGCAAGAACACTGAAGCTTTCTTT; CDR3 protein: CASSLGGKNTEAFF
V gene: TRBV28; J gene: TRBJ2-1; D gene: NA; clone size: NA; CDR3 DNA: TGTGCCAGCAGTTTACTTCAGGCATACAATGAGCAGTTCTTC; CDR3 protein: CASSLLQAYNEQFF
V gene: TRBV19; J gene: TRBJ1-1; D gene: TRBD1; clone size: NA; CDR3 DNA: TGTGCCAGTATGGAGGACAGGGTCGCTGAAGCTTTCTTT; CDR3 protein: CASMEDRVAEAFF
V gene: TRBV2; J gene: TRBJ2-7; D gene: TRBD2; clone size: few; CDR3 DNA: TGTGCCAGCAGTTACTGGTCTAGCGGGAGTCACGAGCAGTACTTC; CDR3 protein: CASSYWSSGSHEQYF
V gene: TRBV19; J gene: TRBJ2-6; D gene: TRBD1; clone size: once; CDR3 DNA: TGTGCCAGCGGACAGGTGGGCTCTGGGGCCAACGTCCTGACTTTC; CDR3 protein: CASGQVGSGANVLTF
V gene: TRBV5-6; J gene: TRBJ1-4; D gene: TRBD1; clone size: NA; CDR3 DNA: TGTGCCAGCAGCTTGGCAGGACAGGGGAGGGGAAAACTGTTTTTT; CDR3 protein: CASSLAGQGRGKLFF
V gene: TRBV6-4; J gene: TRBJ2-7; D gene: NA; clone size: NA; CDR3 DNA: TGTGCCAGCAGTCAGTATTTGACAGGAGACTCCTACGAGCAGTACTTC; CDR3 protein: CASSQYLTGDSYEQYF
V gene: TRBV5-6; J gene: TRBJ1-1; D gene: TRBD1; clone size: NA; CDR3 DNA: TGTGCCAGCAGCTCCGACAGGGGTCATTTCGGGGGTGAAGCTTTCTTT; CDR3 protein: CASSSDRGHFGGEAFF
V gene: TRBV14; J gene: TRBJ1-6; D gene: TRBD1; clone size: NA; CDR3 DNA: TGTGCCAGCAGCGATCCCAAGACAGGGGGCTACAATTCACCCCTCCACTTT; CDR3 protein: CASSDPKTGGYNSPLHF
V gene: TRBV28; J gene: TRBJ2-1; D gene: TRBD2; clone size: NA; CDR3 DNA: TGTGCCAGCAGTTTTCTGGCGGGGGGTTGGGATGAGCAGTTCTTC; CDR3 protein: CASSFLAGGWDEQFF
V gene: TRBV14; J gene: TRBJ1-2; D gene: TRBD1; clone size: NA; CDR3 DNA: TGTGCCAGCAGCCTAGACAGGGGCTATGGCTACACCTTC; CDR3 protein: CASSLDRGYGYTF
V gene: TRBV7-8; J gene: TRBJ2-1; D gene: TRBD2; clone size: NA; CDR3 DNA: TGTGCCAGCAGCCTCGGGGCAAGCGGGGGTAGTGAGCAGTTCTTC; CDR3 protein: CASSLGASGGSEQFF
V gene: TRBV13; J gene: TRBJ2-3; D gene: NA; clone size: once; CDR3 DNA: TGTGCCAGCAGCTTATCGATCCTTGGCGGGCTCACAGATACGCAGTATTTT; CDR3 protein: CASSLSILGGLTDTQYF
V gene: TRBV19; J gene: TRBJ1-6; D gene: NA; clone size: NA; CDR3 DNA: TGTGCCAGTACGAACCTCGGGGCCTATAATTCACCCCTCCACTTT; CDR3 protein: CASTNLGAYNSPLHF
V gene: TRBV5-4; J gene: TRBJ2-7; D gene: NA; clone size: few; CDR3 DNA: TGTGCCAGCAGCTTGTTTGGCGGGACCGCTTACGAGCAGTACTTC; CDR3 protein: CASSLFGGTAYEQYF
V gene: TRBV5-1; J gene: TRBJ2-2; D gene: NA; clone size: NA; CDR3 DNA: TGCGCCAGCAGCCACGGACAGACAAACACCGGGGAGCTGTTTTTT; CDR3 protein: CASSHGQTNTGELFF
V gene: TRBV15; J gene: TRBJ1-2; D gene: NA; clone size: NA; CDR3 DNA: TGTGCCACCAGCAGTGTGGGGAGAACTGGCTACACCTTC; CDR3 protein: CATSSVGRTGYTF